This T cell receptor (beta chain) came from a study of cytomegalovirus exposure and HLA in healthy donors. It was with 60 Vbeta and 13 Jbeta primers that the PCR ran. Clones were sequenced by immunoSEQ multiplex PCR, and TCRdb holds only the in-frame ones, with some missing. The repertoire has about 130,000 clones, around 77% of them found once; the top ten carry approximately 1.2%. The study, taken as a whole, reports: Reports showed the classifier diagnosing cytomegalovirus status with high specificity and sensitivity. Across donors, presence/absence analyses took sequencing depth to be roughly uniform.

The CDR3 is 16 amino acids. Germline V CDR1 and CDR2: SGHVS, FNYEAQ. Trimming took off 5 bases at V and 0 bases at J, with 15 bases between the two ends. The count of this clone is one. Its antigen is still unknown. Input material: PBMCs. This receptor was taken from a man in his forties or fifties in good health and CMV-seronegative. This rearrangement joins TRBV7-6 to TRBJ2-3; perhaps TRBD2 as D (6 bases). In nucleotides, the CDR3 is TGTGCCAGCAGCCTTGGGGGAGCGGGTAGCACAGATACGCAGTATTTT. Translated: CASSLGGAGSTDTQYF.